Shown below are 2 T cell receptor beta chains from a single sample sequenced in a study of blood T cell repertoires in COVID-19. The table came from immunoSEQ multiplex PCR; TCRdb's copy has only in-frame clones and leaves some out. The sample has around 89,000 clones; about three quarters are singletons. Sequencing used peripheral blood. These receptor sequences come from a woman of 80 years or more with acute or convalescent COVID-19.

The chain combines TRBV25-1 with TRBJ1-2, with TRBD1 identical over 10 bases. Germline V gene data show CDR1 as MGHDK and CDR2 as SYGVNS. The junction had 7 bases not matched to a gene; V was cut back by 2 bases and J by 4 bases. The CDR3 totals 16 residues. The CDR3 DNA reads as TGTGCCAGCAGTGAAGGGACAGGGGTCGGTGGCTATGGCTACACCTTC. Translated, it gives CASSEGTGVGGYGYTF.

The chain couples TRBV19 to TRBJ1-2; 8 nucleotides line up with TRBD1. J lost 3 bases, V lost 6 bases, and 15 bases had no gene match. CDR1 is LNHDA and CDR2 is SQIVND in the germline V gene (reference sequence). This CDR3 is 17 amino acids long. The CDR3 sequence: CASRTMLRGPSHYGYTF. The CDR3 nucleotides read TGTGCCAGTAGAACCATGCTCAGGGGGCCGAGCCACTATGGCTACACCTTC.